This entry lists 8 T cell receptor beta chains sequenced from one sample in a study of cytomegalovirus exposure and HLA in healthy donors. PCR used 60 Vbeta primers and 13 Jbeta primers. Data came from immunoSEQ multiplex PCR; TCRdb stores just in-frame clones and leaves some out. The sample contains hundreds of thousands of clones, 70% to 80% of which appear only once. The specimen was PBMCs. All receptors derive from a woman younger than 45 in good health and CMV-seronegative.

This sequence joins TRBV7-8 and TRBJ2-1; TRBD2 agrees at 9 bases. The J segment lost 9 bases and the V segment lost 5 bases, leaving 8 bases of the junction unmatched. Germline V gives CDR1 SGHVS, CDR2 FQNEAQ. The CDR3 contains 14 residues. CDR3 in DNA: TGTGCCAGCAGCCGGGCGGGGGGGACGTCTGAGCAGTTCTTC. This codes for CASSRAGGTSEQFF.

CDR3 bases: TGTGCCAGCAGCATCGCCAGGGGTTCCGAAAAACTGTTTTTT. This gives the protein CASSIARGSEKLFF. J is TRBJ1-4 and V is TRBV7-2, with a possible D match to TRBD1 (6 bases). Germline-derived CDR1 and CDR2 are SGHTA and FQGNSA. This CDR3 region has 14 residues. The V end was cut by 5 bases, the J end by 8 bases, with 15 bases between.

The V gene is TRBV29-1, the J gene TRBJ1-1; no clear D gene. CDR1 is SQVTM, CDR2 ANQGSEA, per germline. V shed 1 base and J shed 2 bases, with 8 bases lying between them. The CDR3 has 13 amino acids. The CDR3 coding sequence is TGCAGCGTTGAAGTAAATCCCAACACTGAAGCTTTCTTT. Translation gives CSVEVNPNTEAFF.

This clone was counted between two and nine times. The V and J genes are TRBV30 and TRBJ2-1; D is perhaps TRBD2 (6 bases). In germline, CDR1 is GTSNPN, CDR2 SVGIG (reference sequence). The CDR3 runs 12 residues. V was shortened by 6 bases and J by 4 bases, with 10 bases between the two germline ends. The CDR3 DNA reads as TGTGCCTGCCCGCGGGGTTACAATGAGCAGTTCTTC. It codes for CACPRGYNEQFF.

This chain joins TRBV2 and TRBJ1-1; no clear D. The V gene's germline CDR1 is SNHLY and CDR2 FYNNEI. This CDR3 comprises 17 residues. V gave up 7 bases and J gave up 2 bases, with 23 bases separating them. This CDR3 reads CASTRWYLRQINTEAFF. CDR3 in DNA: TGTGCCAGCACCCGTTGGTATTTGAGGCAGATAAACACTGAAGCTTTCTTT.

The chain combines TRBV19 with TRBJ1-2, with D maybe TRBD1 (5 bases). V lost 5 bases, J lost 0 bases, and 16 bases lay in between. Germline values: CDR1 LNHDA, CDR2 SQIVND (reference sequence). The CDR3 is made up of 16 amino acids. CDR3 nucleotide sequence: TGTGCCAGTAGTCCAACGAACAGGAACCCTAACTATGGCTACACCTTC. This codes for CASSPTNRNPNYGYTF.

The rearrangement links TRBV5-4 to TRBJ2-6; D remains ambiguous. CDR1 and CDR2 from the germline V gene are SGHNT and YYREEE (reference sequence). The ends were cut back, 4 bases at V and 0 bases at J, with 5 bases in the middle. There are 14 residues in the CDR3. CDR3 region: CASSTSSGANVLTF. Written as DNA, the CDR3 is TGTGCCAGCAGCACAAGCTCTGGGGCCAACGTCCTGACTTTC.

This clone was observed a few times. In DNA, the CDR3 is TGTGCCAGCAGTGAAGAGCGGGGCACTGAAGCTTTCTTT. The encoded protein is CASSEERGTEAFF. This chain connects TRBV6-1 to TRBJ1-1; no clear D gene. Trimming removed 1 base from V and 4 bases from J, with 7 bases in between. In germline, CDR1 is MNHNS, CDR2 SASEGT. The CDR3 length is 13 residues.